The TCR beta chain described here comes from a study of blood T cell repertoires in COVID-19. For the study at large: The United States, Italy and Spain provided the acute and convalescent COVID-19 samples. PBMCs, B-cell-depleted T cells, or T cells were the source of the cDNA or gDNA that made up the material.

Source study methods: The assay estimated nucleated cells by amplifying reference gene primers. Measured with immunoSEQ multiplex PCR; TCRdb has only the in-frame clones, and not every one. V and J calls and clone size follow that table, whereas D and trimming were derived from the DNA. This sample yields 85,000 to 130,000 clones, of which about 80% are seen a single time; more than 20% belongs to the top ten. CDR1 and CDR2 (germline): SGHKS, YYEKEE (reference sequence). This CDR3 has 17 residues. V lost 4 bases and J 2 bases, leaving 19 bases between the germline ends. Sequenced sample: peripheral blood. The rearrangement links TRBV5-5 to TRBJ2-1; perhaps TRBD1 as D (5 bases). The sequence derives from a man aged 55 to 70 with acute or convalescent COVID-19. The chain's CDR3 is CASSPTPRTPTYNEQFF. The CDR3 region has the DNA TGTGCCAGCAGCCCCACCCCTAGGACACCAACCTACAATGAGCAGTTCTTC.